This T cell receptor beta chain was profiled in a study of siplizumab effects on memory and regulatory T cells (dated by TCRdb to about 2019). Broadly, across the study: The effect of the anti-CD2 antibody siplizumab on alloreactive T-cell subsets was examined in allogeneic mixed lymphocyte reactions constructed from human PBMCs.

Library creation used the immunoSEQ multiplex PCR assay. Roughly 100,000 TCR templates per sample were assayed by the deep sequencing platform. Genomic DNA extracted from sorted T cells was used for TCRbeta CDR3 sequencing. On the study's bioinformatics: The R programming language was used for the clonal analysis of the TCRbeta CDR3 data. Unstimulated samples were compared with post-reaction CFSE-low samples to define alloreactive CD4+ and CD8+ clones. Alloreactive CD4+ clones were assigned to regulatory or non-regulatory origin by matching sequences to sorted unstimulated Treg and non-Treg repertoires. This immuneACCESS table, as held by TCRdb, lists in-frame sequences with V and J called but not all clones. Of the missing ones, under half trace to an unresolved V gene in checked studies; the others have no known cause. V and J calls and clone size come straight from that table; D and trimming were deduced from the DNA. The sample has roughly 120,000 clones on record, roughly 92% of them singletons. The ten most abundant clones make up under 1.5% of the sample.

Sorted unstimulated T cells and proliferating T cells recovered from mixed lymphocyte reactions underwent TCRbeta CDR3 sequencing. Fresh whole blood from about eleven HLA-typed healthy donors served as the source for isolating PBMCs. Summary of the overall study and its limitations: Compared with memory T cells, unstimulated naive T cells appeared more diverse, and naive cells seemed to make a substantial contribution to the alloresponse. Because sequences below about 10^-5 frequency were poorly captured, only a minor fraction of alloreactive clones could be mapped to unstimulated subsets. Of the alloreactive CD4+ clones that could be mapped, the Treg-derived share averaged approximately 67% with siplizumab compared with about 27% in control reactions. Roughly 80-97% of proliferating CD4+ or CD8+ clones could not be assigned a naive or memory phenotype. No functional confirmation was obtained for the suppressive function of proliferating Tregs from siplizumab cultures. Siplizumab significantly reduced the cumulative frequency of alloreactive sequences traceable to unstimulated CD4+ memory T cells.

In this sample, this clone turned up once. Its antigen is currently not known. Base qualities are not at hand, and no much larger clone is one base apart. The same CDR3 is also encoded by other DNA sequences in this sample. Cut back by 3 bases and 4 bases, the V and J ends lie 10 bases apart. The CDR3 holds 14 amino acids from the cysteine to the phenylalanine. Only the CDR3 portion is preserved as DNA: 42 bases, with reading frame beginning at the first base. The germline V gene sets CDR1 to SNHLY and CDR2 to FYNNEI. The chain joins TRBV2 to TRBJ1-5, with the D gene too uncertain to name. The sequence was obtained from a human donor in good health. The sample taken for sequencing was CD4+ T cells sorted from blood. The DNA sequence follows: TGTGCCAGCAGTGAGGTGGGCCTAAATCAGCCCCAGCATTTT. This encodes CASSEVGLNQPQHF.